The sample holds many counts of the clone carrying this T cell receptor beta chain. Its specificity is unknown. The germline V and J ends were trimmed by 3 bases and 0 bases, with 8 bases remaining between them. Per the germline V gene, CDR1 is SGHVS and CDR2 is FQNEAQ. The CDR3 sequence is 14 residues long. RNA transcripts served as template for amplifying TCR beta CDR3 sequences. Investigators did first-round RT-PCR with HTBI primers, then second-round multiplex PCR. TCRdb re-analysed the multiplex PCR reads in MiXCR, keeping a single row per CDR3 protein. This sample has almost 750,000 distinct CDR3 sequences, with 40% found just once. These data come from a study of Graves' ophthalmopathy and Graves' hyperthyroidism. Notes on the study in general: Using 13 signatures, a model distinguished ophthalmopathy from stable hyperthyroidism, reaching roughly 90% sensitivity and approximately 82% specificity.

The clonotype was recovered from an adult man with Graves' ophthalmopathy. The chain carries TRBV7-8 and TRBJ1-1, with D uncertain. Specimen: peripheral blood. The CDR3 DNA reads TGTGCCAGCAGCTTTCAGGCGATGAACACTGAAGCTTTCTTT. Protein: CASSFQAMNTEAFF.